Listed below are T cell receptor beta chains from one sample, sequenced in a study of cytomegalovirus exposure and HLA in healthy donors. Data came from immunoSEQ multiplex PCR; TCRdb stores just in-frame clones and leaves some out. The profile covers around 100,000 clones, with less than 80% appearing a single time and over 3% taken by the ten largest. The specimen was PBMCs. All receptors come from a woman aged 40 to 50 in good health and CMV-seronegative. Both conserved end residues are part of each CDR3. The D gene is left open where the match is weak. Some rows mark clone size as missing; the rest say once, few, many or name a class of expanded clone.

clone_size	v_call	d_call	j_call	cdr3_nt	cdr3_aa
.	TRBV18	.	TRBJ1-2	TGTGCCAGCTCACCAGGAGGAAACTATGGCTACACCTTC	CASSPGGNYGYTF
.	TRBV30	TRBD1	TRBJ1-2	TGTGCCTGGGGGACAGGGAACTATGGCTACACCTTC	CAWGTGNYGYTF
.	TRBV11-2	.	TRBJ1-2	TGTGCCAGCAGCCCCTCGGTGGGGGGGCTTGTTGGCTACACCTTC	CASSPSVGGLVGYTF
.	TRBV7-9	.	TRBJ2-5	TGTGCCAGCAGCTTAGCAGGGGCCAGGGAAGAGACCCAGTACTTC	CASSLAGAREETQYF
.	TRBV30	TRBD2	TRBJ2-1	TGTGCCTTGGGAGGGTATCTCAATGAGCAGTTCTTC	CALGGYLNEQFF
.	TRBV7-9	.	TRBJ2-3	TGTGCCAGCAGCTTAGGACTGAGCACAGATACGCAGTATTTT	CASSLGLSTDTQYF
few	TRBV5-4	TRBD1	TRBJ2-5	TGTGCCAGCAGCCCCCCGGGACAGCAAGAGACCCAGTACTTC	CASSPPGQQETQYF
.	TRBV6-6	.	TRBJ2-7	TGTGCCAGCAGTTACCGGGTGATAAACGAGCAGTACTTC	CASSYRVINEQYF
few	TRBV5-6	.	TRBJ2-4	TGTGCCAGCAGCTTTCAGGGCGGTGTTCAGTACTTC	CASSFQGGVQYF
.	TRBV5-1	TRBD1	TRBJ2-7	TGCGCCAGCAGCTTGGAGGGGGCCGACGAGCAGTACTTC	CASSLEGADEQYF
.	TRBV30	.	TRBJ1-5	TGTGCCTGGAGTGCTACCGGAGGGGATTATAGCAATCAGCCCCAGCATTTT	CAWSATGGDYSNQPQHF
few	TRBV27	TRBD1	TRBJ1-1	TGTGCCAGCAGTTTATCCGGGACAGCGAACACTGAAGCTTTCTTT	CASSLSGTANTEAFF
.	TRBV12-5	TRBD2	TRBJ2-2	TGTGCTAGTGGTCCGGGACTAGCGGCGAACACCGGGGAGCTGTTTTTT	CASGPGLAANTGELFF
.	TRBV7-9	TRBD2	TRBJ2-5	TGTGCCAGCAGATTCACGGGGCTAGCGGGAAAAGAGACCCAGTACTTC	CASRFTGLAGKETQYF
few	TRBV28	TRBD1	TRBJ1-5	TGTGCCAGCAGTCTCGGACAGGGGAATTATCAGCCCCAGCATTTT	CASSLGQGNYQPQHF
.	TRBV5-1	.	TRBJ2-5	TGCGCCAGCAGCTTGGCCCCTAGCAGAGAGACCCAGTACTTC	CASSLAPSRETQYF